This passage covers 16 T cell receptor beta chains from one sample sequenced in a study of tumor and adjacent non-tumor tissue in lung cancer. This sample's RNA came from whole unsorted tissue. A modified ARM-PCR protocol with three rounds of nested PCR amplified TCRbeta. A single record per CDR3 protein comes from TCRdb applying MiXCR to the multiplex PCR reads. The top ten clones hold just over 20% of a sample with 65,000 to 70,000 distinct CDR3 sequences, just under 60% of them seen once. The sequenced sample was lung tumor tissue. All receptors derive from a man in his forties or fifties with non-small cell lung cancer.

This clonotype was recorded at least ten times. This chain joins TRBV20-1 and TRBJ1-4; TRBD1 agrees at 8 bases. The V and J ends lost 3 bases and 3 bases, in that order; junction bases with no gene match: 6. The CDR3 length is 15 residues. The V gene's germline CDR1 is DFQATT and CDR2 SNEGSKA (reference sequence). The CDR3 spells CSARAGGLANEKLFF. CDR3 coding DNA: TGCAGTGCTAGGGCAGGGGGCTTGGCTAATGAAAAACTGTTTTTT.

This clonotype was seen ten or more times. The genes are TRBV7-9 and TRBJ1-4; no clear D. CDR1 is SEHNR, CDR2 FQNEAQ, per germline (reference sequence). The V gene lost 0 bases and the J gene lost 8 bases, with 10 bases spanning the gap. The CDR3 length is 14 residues. The CDR3 sequence is CASSLAPEREKLFF. The CDR3 nucleotides read TGTGCCAGCAGCTTAGCTCCAGAAAGAGAAAAACTGTTTTTT.

CDR3 residues: CASKRTGRAGTQYF. CDR3 nucleotide sequence: TGCGCCAGCAAAAGGACAGGGAGGGCAGGGACCCAGTACTTC. The V and J genes are TRBV5-1 and TRBJ2-5, with a possible D match to TRBD1 (8 bases). The V and J ends lost 6 bases and 7 bases respectively, with 19 bases between them. This CDR3 region has 14 residues. CDR1 SGHRS and CDR2 YFSETQ come from the germline V gene.

The chain carries TRBV10-3 and TRBJ2-7; D uncertain. Germline V gene data show CDR1 as ENHRY and CDR2 as SYGVKD. This CDR3 has 18 amino acids. Trimming left V 3 bases short and J 4 bases short, with 25 bases between. The CDR3 DNA is TGTGCCATCAGTGAACGGGCCGTATGGTGGCAGGATTCATACGAGCAGTACTTC. Translated: CAISERAVWWQDSYEQYF.

The rearrangement uses TRBV7-2 and TRBJ2-7, with a possible D match to TRBD2 (7 bases). Germline V gene lookup returns CDR1 SGHTA and CDR2 FQGNSA. V was clipped by 8 bases and J by 0 bases, with 17 bases between them. There are 15 residues in the CDR3. CDR3 region: CASANGGGSSYEQYF. DNA of the CDR3: TGTGCCAGCGCAAACGGGGGCGGGAGCTCCTACGAGCAGTACTTC.

Ten or more counts support this clonotype. CDR3 in amino acids: CASSYGAVGRQFF. The CDR3 nucleotides are TGTGCCAGCAGTTACGGGGCAGTTGGTCGGCAGTTCTTC. This chain links TRBV6-2 or TRBV6-3 with TRBJ2-1; perhaps TRBD1 as D (5 bases). The CDR3 has 13 amino acids. V dropped 2 bases and J dropped 12 bases, with 14 bases sitting between them. Germline CDR1 MNHEY, CDR2 SVGEGT.

As to this clonotype: A much larger clone differs by one base, so this may be a read error. The rearrangement links TRBV2 to TRBJ2-3; D could derive from TRBD1 or TRBD2 (5 bases each). V was pared by 7 bases and J by 0 bases, with 17 bases between. Germline V lookup: CDR1 SNHLY, CDR2 FYNNEI. The CDR3 is 16 amino acids. The CDR3 loop reads CASTYEGPTSTDTQYF. The CDR3 DNA reads as TGTGCCAGCACCTACGAGGGACCCACCAGCACAGATACGCAGTATTTT.

As concerns this clonotype: The germline gene is not matched at one end of the junction; a read error may be the cause. This sequence joins TRBV6-6 and TRBJ1-6, with 7 positions matching TRBD1. Germline CDR1 is MNHNY and CDR2 is SVGAGI (reference sequence). This CDR3 has 14 amino acids. The CDR3: CGSRQGQPNSPLLF. CDR3 DNA sequence: TGTGGCAGCAGGCAGGGACAGCCGAATTCACCCCTCCTCTTT.

This rearrangement joins TRBV10-2 to TRBJ1-2, with D possibly TRBD1 on 5 matching bases. This CDR3 has 13 residues. In germline, CDR1 is WSHSY, CDR2 SAAADI. The CDR3 is CPSNDGGSNGYTF. The CDR3 DNA reads TGCCCTAGCAATGATGGGGGAAGTAATGGCTACACCTTC.

This clonotype was recorded many times. The chain joins TRBV10-3 to TRBJ2-5; TRBD2 is a possible D gene (5 bases). The CDR3 runs to 13 residues. V was clipped by 6 bases and J by 4 bases, with 12 bases between them. Germline V gives CDR1 ENHRY, CDR2 SYGVKD. The CDR3 DNA follows: TGTGCCATCAGCACTAGGAAAGGAGAGACCCAGTACTTC. It is translated as CAISTRKGETQYF.

This clonotype has more than one count but fewer than ten. The chain has TRBV28 and TRBJ2-2; 12 positions match TRBD1. The CDR3 totals 19 residues. The J segment lost 1 base and the V segment lost 6 bases, leaving 12 bases of the junction unmatched. The germline CDR1 and CDR2 sequences are MDHEN and SYDVKM. CDR3 DNA: TGTGCCAGCAGAACCTTCCCGGGACAGGGGGCCGGGAACACCGGGGAGCTGTTTTTT. It codes for CASRTFPGQGAGNTGELFF.

The sample holds many counts of this clonotype. The chain employs TRBV10-2 and TRBJ2-7; 8 nucleotides match TRBD2. Germline assignment: CDR1 WSHSY and CDR2 SAAADI. The ends lost 0 bases at V and 5 bases at J; junction bases unmatched: 6. The CDR3 has 15 amino acids. The CDR3 sequence is CASSESKREYDEQYF. The CDR3 DNA is TGCGCCAGCAGTGAGTCCAAGCGGGAGTATGACGAGCAGTACTTC.

Concerning this clonotype: Because the CDR3 is missing its conserved closing phenylalanine or tryptophan, this is likely a read error. The rearrangement links TRBV6-6 to TRBJ1-6; D is ambiguous. This CDR3 has 17 residues. Germline V gives CDR1 MNHNY, CDR2 SVGAGI (reference sequence). CDR3 residues: CASSYDVTSSFNSSLHL. Here the CDR3 DNA reads TGTGCCAGCAGTTACGATGTGACGAGCTCCTTTAATTCATCCCTCCACCTT.

In this sample, this clonotype turned up a few times. The chain employs TRBV2 and TRBJ2-5; 7 nucleotides match TRBD1. Germline-derived CDR1 and CDR2 are SNHLY and FYNNEI. J gave up 5 bases and V 4 bases, and 4 bases lay outside the gene matches. The CDR3 consists of 13 residues. CDR3 region: CASSGQGAETQYF. The DNA for the CDR3 is TGTGCCAGCAGTGGACAGGGCGCGGAGACCCAGTACTTC.

Remarks on this clonotype: A much larger clone sits a single nucleotide away, making a read error possible. The rearrangement uses TRBV6-1 and TRBJ2-7; maybe TRBD1 (6 bases). The CDR3 contains 13 residues. Germline loops: CDR1 MNHNS, CDR2 SASEGT. V shed 7 bases and J shed 2 bases, with 12 bases lying between them. The CDR3 loop reads CASNAQGPYEQYF. The DNA of the CDR3 is TGTGCCAGCAATGCACAGGGACCCTACGAGCAGTACTTC.

About this clonotype itself: A much more abundant neighbour one base away suggests this may be a read error. The chain is built from TRBV10-3 and TRBJ1-1; a possible D gene is TRBD1 (5 bases). Germline V gives CDR1 ENHRY, CDR2 SYGVKD. The CDR3 is 12 amino acids. CDR3 loop: CAISAGGTEVFF. Written as DNA, the CDR3 is TGTGCCATCAGTGCCGGGGGAACTGAAGTTTTCTTT.